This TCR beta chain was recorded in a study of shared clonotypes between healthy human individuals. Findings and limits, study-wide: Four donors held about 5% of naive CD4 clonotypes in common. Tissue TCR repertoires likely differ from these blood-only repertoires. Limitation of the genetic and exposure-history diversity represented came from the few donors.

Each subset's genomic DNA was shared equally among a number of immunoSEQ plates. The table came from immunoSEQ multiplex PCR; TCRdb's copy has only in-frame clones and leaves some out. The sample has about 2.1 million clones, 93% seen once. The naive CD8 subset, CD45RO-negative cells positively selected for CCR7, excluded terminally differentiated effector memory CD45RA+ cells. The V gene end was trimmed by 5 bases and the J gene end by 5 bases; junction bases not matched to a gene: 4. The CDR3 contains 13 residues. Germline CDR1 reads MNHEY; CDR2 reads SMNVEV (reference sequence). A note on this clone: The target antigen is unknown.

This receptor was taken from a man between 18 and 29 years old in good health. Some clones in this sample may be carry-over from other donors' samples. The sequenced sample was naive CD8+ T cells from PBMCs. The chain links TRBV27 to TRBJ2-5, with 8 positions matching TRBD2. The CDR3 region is CASSKRERETQYF. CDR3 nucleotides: TGTGCCAGCAGTAAGCGGGAGCGCGAGACCCAGTACTTC.